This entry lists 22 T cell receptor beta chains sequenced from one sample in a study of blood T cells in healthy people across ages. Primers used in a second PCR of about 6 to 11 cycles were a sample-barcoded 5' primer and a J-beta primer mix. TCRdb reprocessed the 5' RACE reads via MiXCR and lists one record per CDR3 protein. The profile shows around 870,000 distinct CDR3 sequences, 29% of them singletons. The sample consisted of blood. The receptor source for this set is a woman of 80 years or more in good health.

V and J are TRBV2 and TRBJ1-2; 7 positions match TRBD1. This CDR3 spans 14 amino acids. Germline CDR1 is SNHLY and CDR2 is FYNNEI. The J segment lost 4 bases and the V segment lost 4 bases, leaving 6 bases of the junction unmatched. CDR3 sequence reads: CASSGAGGSYGYTF. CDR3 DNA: TGTGCCAGCAGTGGAGCAGGGGGGTCCTATGGCTACACCTTC.

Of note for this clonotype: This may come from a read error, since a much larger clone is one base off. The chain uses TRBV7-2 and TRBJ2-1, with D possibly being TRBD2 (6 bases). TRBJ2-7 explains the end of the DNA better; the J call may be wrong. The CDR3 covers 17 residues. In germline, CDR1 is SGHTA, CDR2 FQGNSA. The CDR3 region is CASSAPLRGSSYNEQYF. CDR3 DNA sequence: TGTGCCAGCAGCGCCCCCTTGCGGGGAAGCTCCTACAATGAGCAGTACTTC.

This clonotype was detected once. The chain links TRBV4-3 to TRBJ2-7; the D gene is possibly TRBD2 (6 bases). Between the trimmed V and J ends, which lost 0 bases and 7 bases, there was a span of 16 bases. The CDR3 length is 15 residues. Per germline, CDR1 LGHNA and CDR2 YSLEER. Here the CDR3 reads CASSQDRGTCNEQYF. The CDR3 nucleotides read TGCGCCAGCAGCCAAGATCGTGGGACTTGTAATGAGCAGTACTTC.

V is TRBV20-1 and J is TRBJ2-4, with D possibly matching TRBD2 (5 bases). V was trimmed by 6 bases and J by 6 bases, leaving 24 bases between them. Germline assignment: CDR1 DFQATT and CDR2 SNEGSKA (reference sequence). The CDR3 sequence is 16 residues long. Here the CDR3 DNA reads TGCAGTGCAACCCCTAAGGGAGTTTGGGTAGGAAACATTCAGTACTTC. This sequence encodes CSATPKGVWVGNIQYF.

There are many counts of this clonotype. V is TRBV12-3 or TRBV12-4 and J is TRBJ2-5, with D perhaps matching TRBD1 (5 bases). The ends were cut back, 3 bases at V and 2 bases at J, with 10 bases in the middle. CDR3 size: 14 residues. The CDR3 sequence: CASSLTELQETQYF. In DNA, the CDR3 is TGTGCCAGCAGTTTGACAGAACTTCAAGAGACCCAGTACTTC.

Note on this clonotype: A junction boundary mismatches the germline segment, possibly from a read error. CDR3 nucleotide sequence: TGTGCCAGCAGCCTTCCACGGGGCGGGTATGGCCACACCTTC. This encodes CASSLPRGGYGHTF. This chain connects TRBV7-2 to TRBJ1-2; D is perhaps TRBD1 (5 bases). CDR1 SGHTA and CDR2 FQGNSA come from the germline V gene. This CDR3 has 14 residues.

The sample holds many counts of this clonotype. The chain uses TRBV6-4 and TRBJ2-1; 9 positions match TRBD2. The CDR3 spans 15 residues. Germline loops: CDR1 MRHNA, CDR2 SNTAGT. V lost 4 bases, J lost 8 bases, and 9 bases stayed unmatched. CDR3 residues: CASSVQGQRGDEQFF. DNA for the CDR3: TGTGCCAGCAGTGTTCAGGGGCAGCGGGGGGATGAGCAGTTCTTC.

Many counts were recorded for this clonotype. In nucleotides, the CDR3 is TGCAGTGCTGCGGACGGAACCAACAATGAGCAGTTCTTC. This gives the protein CSAADGTNNEQFF. This chain uses TRBV20-1 with TRBJ2-1; the D is unclear. The germline V and J ends were trimmed by 5 bases and 5 bases, with 13 bases remaining between them. This CDR3 contains 13 residues. In germline, CDR1 is DFQATT, CDR2 SNEGSKA (reference sequence).

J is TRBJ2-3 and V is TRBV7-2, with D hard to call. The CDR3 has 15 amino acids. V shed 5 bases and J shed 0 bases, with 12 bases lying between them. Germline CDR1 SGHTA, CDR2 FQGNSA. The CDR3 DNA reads TGTGCCAGCAGCACGGACCCAACTAGCACAGATACGCAGTATTTT. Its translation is CASSTDPTSTDTQYF.

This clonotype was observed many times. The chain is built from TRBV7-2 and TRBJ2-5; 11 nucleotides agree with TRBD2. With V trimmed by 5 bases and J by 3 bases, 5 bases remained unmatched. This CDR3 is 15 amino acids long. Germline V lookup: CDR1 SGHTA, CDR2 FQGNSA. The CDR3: CASSPRLAGKETQYF. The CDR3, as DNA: TGTGCCAGCAGCCCTCGACTAGCGGGGAAAGAGACCCAGTACTTC.

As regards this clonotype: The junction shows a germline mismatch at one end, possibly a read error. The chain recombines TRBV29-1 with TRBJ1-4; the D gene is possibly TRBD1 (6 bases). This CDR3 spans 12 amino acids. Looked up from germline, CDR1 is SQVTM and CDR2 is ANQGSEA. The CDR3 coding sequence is TGCAGCGCCATACAGGGCAATGAAAAACCGTTTTTT. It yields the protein CSAIQGNEKPFF.

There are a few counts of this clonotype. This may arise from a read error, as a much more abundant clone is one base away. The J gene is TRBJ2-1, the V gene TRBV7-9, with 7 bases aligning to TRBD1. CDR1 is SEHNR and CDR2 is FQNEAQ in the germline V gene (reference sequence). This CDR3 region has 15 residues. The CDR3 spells CTSRPTGSGYNEQFF. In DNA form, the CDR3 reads TGTACCAGCAGACCGACAGGGAGCGGCTACAATGAGCAGTTCTTC.

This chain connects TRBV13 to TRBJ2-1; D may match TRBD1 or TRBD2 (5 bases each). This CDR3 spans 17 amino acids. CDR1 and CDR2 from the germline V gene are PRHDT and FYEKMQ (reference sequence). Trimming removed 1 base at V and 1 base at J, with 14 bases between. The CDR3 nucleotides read TGTGCCAGCAGCTTAGTTAGCGTCTCAGGGTCCTACAATGAGCAGTTCTTC. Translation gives CASSLVSVSGSYNEQFF.

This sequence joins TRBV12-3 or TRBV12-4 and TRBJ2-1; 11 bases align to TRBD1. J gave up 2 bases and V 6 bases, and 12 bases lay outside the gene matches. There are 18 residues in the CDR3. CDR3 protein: CASSPGTGGPFAYNEQFF. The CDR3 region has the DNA TGTGCCAGCAGCCCCGGGACAGGGGGGCCGTTCGCCTACAATGAGCAGTTCTTC.

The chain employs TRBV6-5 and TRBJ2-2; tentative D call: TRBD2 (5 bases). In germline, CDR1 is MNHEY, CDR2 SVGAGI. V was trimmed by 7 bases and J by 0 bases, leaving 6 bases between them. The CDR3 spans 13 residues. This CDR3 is CASKGANTGELFF. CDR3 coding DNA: TGTGCCAGCAAGGGAGCGAACACCGGGGAGCTGTTTTTT.

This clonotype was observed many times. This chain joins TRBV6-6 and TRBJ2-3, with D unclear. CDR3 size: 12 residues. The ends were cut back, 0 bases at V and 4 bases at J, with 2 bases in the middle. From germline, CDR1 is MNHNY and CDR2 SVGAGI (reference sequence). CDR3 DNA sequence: TGTGCCAGCAGTTACTCGTCAGATACGCAGTATTTT. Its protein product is CASSYSSDTQYF.

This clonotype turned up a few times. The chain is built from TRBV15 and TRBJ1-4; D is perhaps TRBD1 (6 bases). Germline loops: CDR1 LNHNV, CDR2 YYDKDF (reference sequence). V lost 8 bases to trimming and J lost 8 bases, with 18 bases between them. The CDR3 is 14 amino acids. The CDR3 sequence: CATSRTKGEEKLFF. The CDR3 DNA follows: TGTGCCACCTCACGTACGAAGGGGGAGGAAAAACTGTTTTTT. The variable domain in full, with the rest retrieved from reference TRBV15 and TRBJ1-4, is DAMVIQNPRYQVTQFGKPVTLSCSQTLNHNVMYWYQQKSSQAPKLLFHYYDKDFNNEADTPDNFQSRRPNTSFCFLDIRSPGLGDTAMYLCATSRTKGEEKLFFGSGTQLSVL.

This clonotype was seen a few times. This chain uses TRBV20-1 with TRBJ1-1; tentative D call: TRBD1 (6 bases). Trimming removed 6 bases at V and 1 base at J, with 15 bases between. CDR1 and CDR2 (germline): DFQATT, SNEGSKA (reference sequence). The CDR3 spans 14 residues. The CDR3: CSAVGGGPNTEAFF. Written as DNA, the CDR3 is TGCAGTGCCGTCGGGGGGGGCCCGAACACTGAAGCTTTCTTT.

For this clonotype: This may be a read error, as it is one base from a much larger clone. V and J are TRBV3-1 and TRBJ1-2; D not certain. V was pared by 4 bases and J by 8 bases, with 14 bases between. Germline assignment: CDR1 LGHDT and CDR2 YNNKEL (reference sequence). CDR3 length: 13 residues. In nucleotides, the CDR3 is TGTGCCAGCAGCCTAGAGGAACCCGGAGGCTACACCTTC. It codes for CASSLEEPGGYTF.

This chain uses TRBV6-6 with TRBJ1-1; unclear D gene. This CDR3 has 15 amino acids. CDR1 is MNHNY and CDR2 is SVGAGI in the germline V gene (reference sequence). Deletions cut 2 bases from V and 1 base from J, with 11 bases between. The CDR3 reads CASSYLEQSNTEAFF. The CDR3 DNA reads TGTGCCAGCAGTTACCTGGAACAATCGAACACTGAAGCTTTCTTT.

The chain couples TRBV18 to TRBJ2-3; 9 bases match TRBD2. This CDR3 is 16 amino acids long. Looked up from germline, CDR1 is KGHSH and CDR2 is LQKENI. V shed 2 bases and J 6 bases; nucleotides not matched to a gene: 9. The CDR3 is CASSPGPRGGADTQYF. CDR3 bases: TGTGCCAGCTCACCAGGTCCTCGCGGGGGGGCTGATACGCAGTATTTT.

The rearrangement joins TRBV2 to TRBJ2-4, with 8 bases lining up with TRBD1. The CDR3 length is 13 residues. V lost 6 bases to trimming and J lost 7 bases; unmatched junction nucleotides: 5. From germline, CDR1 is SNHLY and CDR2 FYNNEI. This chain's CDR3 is CASSGQGRNIQYF. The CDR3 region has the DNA TGTGCCAGCAGCGGACAGGGACGGAACATTCAGTACTTC.